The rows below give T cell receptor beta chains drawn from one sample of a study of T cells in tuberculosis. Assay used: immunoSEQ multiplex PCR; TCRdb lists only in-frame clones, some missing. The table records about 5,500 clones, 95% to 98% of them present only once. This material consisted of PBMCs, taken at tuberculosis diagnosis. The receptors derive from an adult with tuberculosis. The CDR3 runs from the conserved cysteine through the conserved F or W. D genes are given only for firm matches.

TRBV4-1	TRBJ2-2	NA	CASSQVLQNTGELFF	TGCGCCAGCAGCCAAGTTTTACAGAACACCGGGGAGCTGTTTTTT
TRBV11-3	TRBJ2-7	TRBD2	CASSPGLAGSPYEQYF	TGTGCCAGCAGCCCGGGACTAGCGGGATCCCCCTACGAGCAGTACTTC
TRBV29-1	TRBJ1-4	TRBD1	CSVPLDREFGKLFF	TGCAGCGTACCCTTGGACAGGGAGTTCGGAAAACTGTTTTTT
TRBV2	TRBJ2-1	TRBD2	CASNTRRGTSGRALYNEQFF	TGTGCCAGCAACACCCGGAGGGGGACTAGCGGGAGGGCCCTGTACAATGAGCAGTTCTTC
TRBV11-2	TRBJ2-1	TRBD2	CASSDRTSGYNEQFF	TGTGCCAGCAGCGATCGGACTAGCGGCTACAATGAGCAGTTCTTC
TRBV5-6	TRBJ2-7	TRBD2	CASSFTSGYYEQYF	TGTGCCAGCAGCTTTACTAGCGGATACTACGAGCAGTACTTC
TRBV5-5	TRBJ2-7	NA	CASSKDGSGAEQYF	TGTGCCAGCAGTAAAGACGGGTCCGGCGCCGAGCAGTACTTC
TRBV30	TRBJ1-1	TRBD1	CAWRLQGALGMAFF	TGTGCCTGGAGGCTGCAGGGGGCCCTGGGCATGGCTTTCTTT
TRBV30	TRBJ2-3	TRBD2	CAWREPSGTFTDTQYF	TGTGCCTGGAGGGAACCTAGCGGGACCTTCACAGATACGCAGTATTTT
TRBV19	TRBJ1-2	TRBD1	CASSSDRFANYGYTF	TGTGCCAGTAGTTCGGACAGGTTTGCTAACTATGGCTACACCTTC
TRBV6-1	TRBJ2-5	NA	CATQLTGSETQYF	TGTGCCACCCAATTAACAGGGTCCGAGACCCAGTACTTC
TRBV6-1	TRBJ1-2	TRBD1	CASSKDTGGTYGYTF	TGTGCCAGCAGTAAAGATACAGGGGGCACCTATGGCTACACCTTC
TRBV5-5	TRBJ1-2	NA	CASSPLGGRGGHGYTF	TGTGCCAGCAGCCCGCTGGGCGGGAGGGGGGGCCATGGCTACACCTTC
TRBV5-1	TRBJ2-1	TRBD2	CASSLAGTSEYEQFF	TGCGCCAGCAGCTTGGCCGGGACTAGCGAGTATGAGCAGTTCTTC
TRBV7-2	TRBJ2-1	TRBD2	CASSLRGLARDENEQFF	TGTGCCAGCAGCCTTAGGGGACTAGCACGTGATGAGAATGAGCAGTTCTTC
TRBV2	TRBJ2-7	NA	CASSVKQGTPYEQYF	TGTGCCAGCAGTGTAAAACAGGGAACCCCCTACGAGCAGTACTTC
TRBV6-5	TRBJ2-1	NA	CASSYRGAFINEQFF	TGTGCCAGCAGTTACAGGGGCGCGTTCATCAATGAGCAGTTCTTC
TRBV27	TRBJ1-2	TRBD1	CASSSPTGGYGYTF	TGTGCCAGCAGTTCCCCAACAGGGGGCTATGGCTACACCTTC